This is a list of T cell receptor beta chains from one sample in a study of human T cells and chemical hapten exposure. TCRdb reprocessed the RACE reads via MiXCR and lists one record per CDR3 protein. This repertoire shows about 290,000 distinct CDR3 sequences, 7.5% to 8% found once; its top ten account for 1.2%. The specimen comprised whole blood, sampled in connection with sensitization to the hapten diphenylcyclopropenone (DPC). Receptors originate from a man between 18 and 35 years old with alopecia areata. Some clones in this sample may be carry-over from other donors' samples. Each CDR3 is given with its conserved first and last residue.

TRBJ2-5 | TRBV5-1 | CASSLRTAQETQYF
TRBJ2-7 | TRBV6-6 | CASSTIYEQYF
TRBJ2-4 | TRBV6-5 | CASSTGWTGVENIQYF
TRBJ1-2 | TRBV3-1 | CASSQDSNYGYTF
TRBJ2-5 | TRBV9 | CASSVFSGGLEETQYF
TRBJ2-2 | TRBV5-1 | CASSLETLLTGELFF
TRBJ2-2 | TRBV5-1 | CASSLAEGTEMNTGELFF
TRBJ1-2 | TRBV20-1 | CSARKNQGGYGYTF
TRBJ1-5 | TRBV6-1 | CASSADPRGLLGQPQHF
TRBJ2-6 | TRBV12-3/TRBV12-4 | CASRPGPFLSGANVLTF